This T cell receptor beta chain was sequenced in a study of shared clonotypes between healthy human individuals. Study-wide findings and caveats: Represented genetic and exposure-history diversity was restricted by having few donors. The authors sampled blood alone, and tissue repertoires likely differ.

This CDR3 spans 13 amino acids. Per germline, CDR1 SNHLY and CDR2 FYNNEI. V gave up 7 bases and J gave up 0 bases, with 7 bases separating them. Naive CD8 cells, CD45RO-negative and positively selected for CCR7, excluded terminally differentiated effector memory CD45RA+ cells. Donors, healthy HIV-negative adults, lacked recent acute infections or vaccinations. Assay: immunoSEQ multiplex PCR; the TCRdb copy retains only in-frame clones and omits some. The sample includes under 850,000 clones, about 91% of them seen just once. Remarks on this clone: Its antigen is unknown.

The sequence derives from a man in his thirties or forties in good health. This chain connects TRBV2 to TRBJ1-3, with unresolved D. Sequenced material: naive CD8+ T cells sorted from blood. The CDR3 sequence: CASTELSGNTIYF. The CDR3 DNA is TGTGCCAGCACCGAACTCTCTGGAAACACCATATATTTT.